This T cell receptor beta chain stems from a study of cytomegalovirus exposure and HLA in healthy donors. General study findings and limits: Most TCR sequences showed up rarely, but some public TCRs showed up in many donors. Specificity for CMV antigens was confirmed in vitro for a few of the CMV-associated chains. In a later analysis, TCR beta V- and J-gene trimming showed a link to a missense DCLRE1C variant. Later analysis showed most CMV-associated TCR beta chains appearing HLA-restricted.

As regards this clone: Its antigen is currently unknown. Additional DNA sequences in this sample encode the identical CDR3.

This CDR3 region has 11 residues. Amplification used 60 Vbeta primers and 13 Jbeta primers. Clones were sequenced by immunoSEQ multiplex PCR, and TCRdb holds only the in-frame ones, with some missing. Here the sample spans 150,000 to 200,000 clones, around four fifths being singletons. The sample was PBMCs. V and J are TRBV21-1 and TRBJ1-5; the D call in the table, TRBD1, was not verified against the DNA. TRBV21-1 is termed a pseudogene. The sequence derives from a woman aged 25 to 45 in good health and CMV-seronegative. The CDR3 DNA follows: TGTGCCAGCAGCAGAGGGGGTCCCCAGCATTTT. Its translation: CASSRGGPQHF.